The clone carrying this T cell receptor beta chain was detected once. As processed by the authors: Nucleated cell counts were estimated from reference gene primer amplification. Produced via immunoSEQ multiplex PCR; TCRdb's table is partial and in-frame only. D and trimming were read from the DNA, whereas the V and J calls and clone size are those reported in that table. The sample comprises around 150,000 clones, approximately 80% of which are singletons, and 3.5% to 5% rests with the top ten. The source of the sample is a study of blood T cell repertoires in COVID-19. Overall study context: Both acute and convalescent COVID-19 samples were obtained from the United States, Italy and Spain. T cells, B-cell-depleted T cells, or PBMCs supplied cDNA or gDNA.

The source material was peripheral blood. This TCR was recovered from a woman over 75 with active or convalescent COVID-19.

The CDR3 here is CASSFQSRSADTQYF. CDR3 coding DNA: TGCGCCAGCAGCTTCCAGAGCAGGTCGGCAGATACGCAGTATTTT. The chain joins TRBV5-1 to TRBJ2-3; no clear D. V lost 2 bases and J 4 bases, leaving 14 bases between the germline ends. CDR1 and CDR2 (germline): SGHRS, YFSETQ. The CDR3 totals 15 residues.